Included here is one T cell receptor (beta chain) sequence, with context. Its antigen is still unknown. The data were obtained in a study of graft-versus-host responses after intestinal transplantation. At the level of the study: Each patient got anti-thymocyte globulin induction, then tacrolimus and steroids for around three years.

V was shortened by 4 bases and J by 0 bases, with 10 bases between the two germline ends. Germline CDR1 and CDR2: MNHNS and SASEGT. This CDR3 has 15 residues. Study findings and constraints: When patients had graft-donor T cell macrochimerism, their allografts held high graft-versus-host to host-versus-graft clonal ratios. There was an association between peak levels of circulating GvH clones and early post-transplant HvG declines.

Data came from immunoSEQ multiplex PCR; TCRdb stores just in-frame clones and leaves some out. The profile covers tens of thousands of clones, with 80% to 90% appearing a single time and nearly 2.5% taken by the ten largest. This clonotype was sampled from a human donor who received an intestinal transplant. The chain combines TRBV6-1 with TRBJ1-3; D may be TRBD1 (5 bases). Sequences were derived from unstimulated CD8+ T cells sorted from spleen or lymph node cells, sampled before intestinal transplant. The DNA of the CDR3 is TGTGCCAGCAGTGTTTCAGGGCCCTCTGGAAACACCATATATTTT. Translating it yields CASSVSGPSGNTIYF.